One sample yielded the 6 T cell receptor beta chains listed below, sequenced in a study of blood T cell repertoires in COVID-19. Libraries were prepared by immunoSEQ multiplex PCR; TCRdb keeps only in-frame clonotypes and omits some of them. Among around 300,000 clones listed, roughly 90% were seen once. Sequenced input: PBMCs or T cells enriched from blood (not recorded which). The receptors originated from an older woman who had recovered from COVID-19.

The rearrangement uses TRBV5-1 and TRBJ1-2; 9 bases are shared with TRBD1. The J segment lost 6 bases and the V segment lost 5 bases, leaving 5 bases of the junction unmatched. The germline V gene encodes CDR1 SGHRS and CDR2 YFSETQ. The length of the CDR3 is 13 residues. The CDR3 sequence is CASSWGQGNGYTF. The CDR3 DNA reads TGCGCCAGCAGTTGGGGACAGGGAAATGGCTACACCTTC.

This rearrangement joins TRBV5-1 to TRBJ1-1, with D possibly TRBD1 on 6 matching bases. V lost 1 base to trimming and J lost 5 bases, with 15 bases between them. The CDR3 length is 15 residues. Germline lookup yields CDR1 SGHRS and CDR2 YFSETQ. CDR3 nucleotide sequence: TGCGCCAGCAGCTTGTCGGGGGGCGTTGGGACTGAAGCTTTCTTT. Residues: CASSLSGGVGTEAFF.

V gene TRBV28 combines with J gene TRBJ1-1; D gene unclear. Trimming left V 5 bases short and J 0 bases short, with 10 bases between. This CDR3 is built from 14 residues. Germline CDR1 is MDHEN and CDR2 is SYDVKM. DNA of the CDR3: TGTGCCAGCAGTCTAAAGTCCGTGAACACTGAAGCTTTCTTT. Encoded protein: CASSLKSVNTEAFF.

V usage is TRBV5-1 and J usage is TRBJ2-2, with D possibly TRBD2 on 5 matching bases. The germline CDR1 and CDR2 sequences are SGHRS and YFSETQ. The CDR3 contains 15 residues. The ends were cut back, 0 bases at V and 5 bases at J, with 11 bases in the middle. The CDR3 nucleotides are TGCGCCAGCAGCTTGGCGGGGATGAATACCGGGGAGCTGTTTTTT. Its translation is CASSLAGMNTGELFF.

V and J are TRBV12-3 or TRBV12-4 and TRBJ1-5; D may be TRBD1 (6 bases). The V end lost 6 bases, the J end lost 6 bases, and 12 bases lay between the germline ends. The CDR3 length is 13 residues. The CDR3 spells CASSRKQGQPQHF. The CDR3 coding sequence is TGTGCCAGCAGCCGTAAACAGGGTCAGCCCCAGCATTTT.

The rearrangement joins TRBV4-1 to TRBJ2-7, with 10 bases matching TRBD1. Germline CDR1 and CDR2: MGHRA and YSYEKL. The CDR3 loop spans 15 amino acids. Trimming cost V 4 bases and J 2 bases; bases outside gene matches: 5. The CDR3 region is CASSPRQGATYEQYF. The DNA for the CDR3 is TGCGCCAGCAGCCCTAGACAGGGGGCGACCTACGAGCAGTACTTC.